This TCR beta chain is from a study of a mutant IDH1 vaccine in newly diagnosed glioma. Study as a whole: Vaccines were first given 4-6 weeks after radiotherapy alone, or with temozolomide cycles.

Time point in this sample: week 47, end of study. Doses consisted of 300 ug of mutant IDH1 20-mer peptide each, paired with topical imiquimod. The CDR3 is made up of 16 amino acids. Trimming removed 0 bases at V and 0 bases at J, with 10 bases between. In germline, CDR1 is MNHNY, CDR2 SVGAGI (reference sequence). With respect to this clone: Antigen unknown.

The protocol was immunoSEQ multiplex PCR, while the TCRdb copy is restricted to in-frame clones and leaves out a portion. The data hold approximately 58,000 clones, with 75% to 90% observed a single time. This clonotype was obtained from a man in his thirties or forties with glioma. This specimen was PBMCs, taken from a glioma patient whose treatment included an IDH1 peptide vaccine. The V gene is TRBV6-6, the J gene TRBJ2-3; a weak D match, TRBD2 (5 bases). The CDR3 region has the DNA TGTGCCAGCAGTTACTCCGGGGTTACCAGCACAGATACGCAGTATTTT. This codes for CASSYSGVTSTDTQYF.